Listed below are T cell receptor beta chains from one sample, sequenced in a study of early T cells in non-severe SARS-CoV-2 infection. TCRdb recomputed calls from the 5' RACE reads with MiXCR, one row per CDR3 protein. This table has approximately 63,000 distinct CDR3 sequences, approximately 6.1% appearing once. The material sequenced was whole blood, taken at baseline. The receptors derive from an adult who was a healthcare worker with PCR-confirmed SARS-CoV-2 infection or an uninfected control (not recorded which). Both conserved end residues are part of each CDR3. D genes are given only for firm matches. Clone size is given for some rows only: seen once, a few or many times, or a class if the clone is expanded.

>many|TRBJ2-3|TRBD1|TRBV25-1
TGTGCCAGCACCCAACCCGGGACAGGGGGAGATACGCAGTATTTT
CASTQPGTGGDTQYF
>many|TRBJ1-1|.|TRBV20-1
TGCAGTGCCAGACCGAAGGGGGAGAACACTGAAGCTTTCTTT
CSARPKGENTEAFF
>few|TRBJ2-7|.|TRBV13
TGTGCCAGCAGCCCAAGGGGGACACCTTCCTACGAGCAGTACTTC
CASSPRGTPSYEQYF
>.|TRBJ2-7|.|TRBV20-1
TGCAGTGCTAGTTATAGCGAGCAGTACTTC
CSASYSEQYF
>few|TRBJ1-2|.|TRBV15
TGTGCCACCAGCAGAGAAGCAGGGGCGAACTTCTATGGCTACACCTTC
CATSREAGANFYGYTF
>.|TRBJ2-1|.|TRBV20-1
TGCAGTGCTAGACCACTGGGACTGCCTTACAATGAGCAGTTCTTC
CSARPLGLPYNEQFF
>many|TRBJ1-1|.|TRBV13
TGTGCCAGCAGCGCCCGGGCTAACACTGAAGCTTTCTTT
CASSARANTEAFF
>many|TRBJ2-1|.|TRBV4-3
TGCGCCAGCAGCCAAGATTCCGGGACCGATGAGCAGTTCTTC
CASSQDSGTDEQFF
>many|TRBJ2-3|.|TRBV7-2
TGTGCCAGCAGCTTAGACCAGGCGACGCAGTATTTT
CASSLDQATQYF
>.|TRBJ1-3|.|TRBV11-2
TGTGCCAGCAGCTTAGTACGGAGAACTCCGGGGGGCACCATATATTTT
CASSLVRRTPGGTIYF
>many|TRBJ1-2|.|TRBV27
TGTGCCAGCAGTCCCGCCGGGCCCCGCGCGGCCTACACCTTC
CASSPAGPRAAYTF
>many|TRBJ1-1|TRBD1|TRBV6-6
TGTGCCACTTCACAGGGGCGCACTGAAGCTTTCTTT
CATSQGRTEAFF
>many|TRBJ2-1|TRBD2|TRBV29-1
TGCAGCGGACTAGCGCCCCAAGGGAATGAGCAGTTCTTC
CSGLAPQGNEQFF
>many|TRBJ2-2|.|TRBV24-1
TGTGCCACCAGTCGGATTAACCCCGAGGAAAGCGGGGAGCTGTTTTTT
CATSRINPEESGELFF
>many|TRBJ2-5|.|TRBV18
TGTGCCAGCTCACCAGAATGGGAGACCCAGTACTTC
CASSPEWETQYF
>.|TRBJ1-2|.|TRBV3-1
TGTGCCAGCAGCCCGTTCTTAATTGGGTATGGCTACACCTTC
CASSPFLIGYGYTF
>many|TRBJ2-5|.|TRBV11-3
TGTGCCAGCAGCCAAACAGGGCTCCAAGAGACCCAGTACTTC
CASSQTGLQETQYF
>many|TRBJ1-1|.|TRBV6-5
TGTGCCAGCAGTAGACGCAGGGAGACGGGCACTGAAGCTTTCTTT
CASSRRRETGTEAFF
>many|TRBJ2-3|.|TRBV5-1
TGCGCCAGCAGCTTTGCAGCCTCAGATACGCAGTATTTT
CASSFAASDTQYF
>.|TRBJ2-2|TRBD2|TRBV28
TGTGCCAGCAGTGTTAGCGGGAGTTATCCCGGGGAGCTGTTTTTT
CASSVSGSYPGELFF
>many|TRBJ2-2|.|TRBV7-8
TGTGCCAGCAGCTTAGGGGGATCCAGTAGCGCGAACACCGGGGAGCTGTTTTTT
CASSLGGSSSANTGELFF
>many|TRBJ1-2|TRBD1|TRBV4-1
TGCGCCAGCAGCCAACCTTGGACAGGGAAAAATATTAACTATGGCTACACCTTC
CASSQPWTGKNINYGYTF
>.|TRBJ2-1|.|TRBV12-3/TRBV12-4
TGTGCCAGCAGTTTTGGGGATGAGCAGTTCTTC
CASSFGDEQFF
>.|TRBJ1-3|.|TRBV29-1
TGCAGCTATACGCAAGGCTCTGGAAACACCATATATTTT
CSYTQGSGNTIYF
>few|TRBJ2-5|.|TRBV6-2/TRBV6-3
TGTGCCAGCAGTAAAGACATTGGGACCCAGTACTTC
CASSKDIGTQYF
>many|TRBJ2-2|TRBD1|TRBV7-2
TGTGCCAGCAGCTTAAAAGGGGGACAGGGGTCCGTGATGAACACCGGGGAGCTGTTTTTT
CASSLKGGQGSVMNTGELFF
>many|TRBJ2-1|TRBD2|TRBV9
TGTGCCAGCAGCGAGCGACTAGCGCCCTCGTCGGACAATGAGCAGTTCTTC
CASSERLAPSSDNEQFF
>many|TRBJ2-1|.|TRBV19
TGTGCCAGTAGTCCCAAACGACAGTCGTTCTACAATGAGCAGTTCTTC
CASSPKRQSFYNEQFF
>.|TRBJ2-7|.|TRBV12-3/TRBV12-4
TGTGCGGGCCCGGCAGGCGAGCAGTACTTC
CAGPAGEQYF
>few|TRBJ2-7|.|TRBV7-2
TGTGCCAGCAGCTTTTCGGGCGGGTCCGAGCAGTACTTC
CASSFSGGSEQYF
>many|TRBJ1-4|.|TRBV6-5
TGTGCCAGCAGTCGTGACCCCGAGGGGAGGGAAAAACTGTTTTTT
CASSRDPEGREKLFF
>many|TRBJ2-1|.|TRBV20-1
TGCAGTGCTGGGGGCGGGGTATCCTACAATGAGCAGTTCTTC
CSAGGGVSYNEQFF
>.|TRBJ2-1|TRBD2|TRBV7-9
TGTGCCAGCAGCGTAAGGACTAGCGCCTACAATGAGCAGTTCTTC
CASSVRTSAYNEQFF
>many|TRBJ1-6|.|TRBV12-3/TRBV12-4
TGTGCCAGCTCTGGAAATATACCCAAAATGGGTTCACCCCTCCACTTT
CASSGNIPKMGSPLHF
>many|TRBJ1-4|TRBD1|TRBV7-2
TGTGCCAGCAGCTTAGCCATTATAGGTGACAGGGGGCTAGAAAAACTGTTTTTT
CASSLAIIGDRGLEKLFF
>.|TRBJ2-5|.|TRBV5-1
TGCGCCAGCAGCTTGGGAATGGGACGGAGACAAGAGACCCAGTACTTC
CASSLGMGRRQETQYF
>many|TRBJ2-7|TRBD1|TRBV20-1
TGCAGTGGCACGATGCTACCGGGACAGGGACCAATGGGGGGCCACGAGCAGTACTTC
CSGTMLPGQGPMGGHEQYF
>many|TRBJ1-5|.|TRBV20-1
TGCAGTGCTCGTGAGCACCTCAATCAGCCCCAGCATTTT
CSAREHLNQPQHF
>many|TRBJ1-2|.|TRBV11-2
TGTGCCAGCAGCCCCCGAAGGGCTGGAGGCTACACCTTC
CASSPRRAGGYTF
>many|TRBJ2-7|.|TRBV6-5
TGTGCCACCGGTCTAGGGGGACCAACCTACGAGCAGTACTTC
CATGLGGPTYEQYF
>many|TRBJ2-7|.|TRBV18
TGTGCCAGCTCACCACCGTCTCACTACGAGCAGTACTTC
CASSPPSHYEQYF
>many|TRBJ2-1|TRBD2|TRBV19
TGTGCCAGTAGTTCGAGGACTAGCAGGTCCTACAATGAGCAGTTCTTC
CASSSRTSRSYNEQFF
>many|TRBJ1-1|.|TRBV12-3/TRBV12-4
TGTGCCAGCACCATCTGGTGGGAGCGGGGGTACACTGAAGCTTTCTTT
CASTIWWERGYTEAFF
>.|TRBJ2-1|.|TRBV4-1
TGCGCCAGCAGCCAAGACCTTAACCTAGGGGGGGTCTTC
CASSQDLNLGGVF
>many|TRBJ2-5|TRBD1|TRBV29-1
TGCAGCGTAACCCCGGGACAGGGATGGTTGCCCCACCGAGAGACCCAGTACTTC
CSVTPGQGWLPHRETQYF
>.|TRBJ1-2|.|TRBV28
TGTGCCAGCAGCCCGGGACACGCGTATGGCTACACCTTC
CASSPGHAYGYTF
>few|TRBJ1-6|.|TRBV5-4
TGTGCCAGCAGCTCCGGGGACACCTCTAATTCACCCCTCCACTTT
CASSSGDTSNSPLHF
>many|TRBJ2-7|TRBD1|TRBV28
TGTGCCAGCACTCCTAATGAGGCAGGGGGCGTGGAAGAGCAGTACTTC
CASTPNEAGGVEEQYF